What follows is one T cell receptor beta chain and its context. Its antigen remains unknown. Per the germline V gene, CDR1 is LGHNA and CDR2 is YSLEER. This CDR3 comprises 15 residues. J was trimmed by 5 bases and V by 4 bases; bases with no gene match: 10. This specimen belongs to a study of STAT3 mutations in large granular lymphocyte leukemia. Study-level points and caveats: Every T-cell large granular lymphocyte leukemia patient had at least one immunodominant TCR beta clonotype.

Method: immunoSEQ multiplex PCR; TCRdb's copy keeps in-frame clones and lacks some. The sample shows approximately 13,000 clones, 90% of them seen only once. This chain links TRBV4-3 with TRBJ1-1; 7 bases align to TRBD1. This receptor was identified in a man aged 35-49 years with T-cell large granular lymphocyte leukemia. Some clones in this sample may be carry-over from other donors' samples. Sequenced sample: peripheral blood mononuclear cells. Written as DNA, the CDR3 is TGCGCCAGCAGCCCGACACAGGGGAGTTTTACTGAAGCTTTCTTT. Protein: CASSPTQGSFTEAFF.